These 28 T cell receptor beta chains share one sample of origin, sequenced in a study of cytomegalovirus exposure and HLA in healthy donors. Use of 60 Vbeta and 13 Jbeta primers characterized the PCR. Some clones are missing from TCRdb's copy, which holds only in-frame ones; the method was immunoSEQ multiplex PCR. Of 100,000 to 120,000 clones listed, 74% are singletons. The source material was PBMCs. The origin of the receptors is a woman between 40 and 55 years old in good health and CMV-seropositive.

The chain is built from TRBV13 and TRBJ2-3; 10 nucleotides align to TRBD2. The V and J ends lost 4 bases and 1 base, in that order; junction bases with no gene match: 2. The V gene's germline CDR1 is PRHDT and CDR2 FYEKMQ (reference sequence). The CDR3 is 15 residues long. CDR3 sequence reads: CASSSGLAGTDTQYF. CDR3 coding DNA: TGTGCCAGCAGCTCCGGACTAGCGGGCACAGATACGCAGTATTTT.

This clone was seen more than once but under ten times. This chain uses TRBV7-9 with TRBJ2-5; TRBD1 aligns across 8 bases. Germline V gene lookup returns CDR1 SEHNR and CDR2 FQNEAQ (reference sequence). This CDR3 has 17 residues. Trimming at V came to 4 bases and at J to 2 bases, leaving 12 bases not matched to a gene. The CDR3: CASSSGQGAGGQETQYF. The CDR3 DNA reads TGTGCCAGCAGCTCAGGACAGGGAGCCGGAGGGCAAGAGACCCAGTACTTC.

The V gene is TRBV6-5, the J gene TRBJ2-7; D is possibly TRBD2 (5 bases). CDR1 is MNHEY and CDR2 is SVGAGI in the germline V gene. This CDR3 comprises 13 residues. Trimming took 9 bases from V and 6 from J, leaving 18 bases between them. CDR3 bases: TGTGCCAGTAAGGGCACGAACCGGGGCGAGCAGTACTTC. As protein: CASKGTNRGEQYF.

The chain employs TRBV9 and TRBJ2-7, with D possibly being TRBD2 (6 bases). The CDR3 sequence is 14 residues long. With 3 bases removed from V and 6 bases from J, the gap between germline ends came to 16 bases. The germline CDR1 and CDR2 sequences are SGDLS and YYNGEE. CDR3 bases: TGTGCCAGCAGCGCCTCCACTTCTAGCGCCGAGCAGTACTTC. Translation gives CASSASTSSAEQYF. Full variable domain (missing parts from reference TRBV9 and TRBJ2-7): DSGVTQTPKHLITATGQRVTLRCSPRSGDLSVYWYQQSLDQGLQFLIQYYNGEERAKGNILERFSAQQFPDLHSELNLSSLELGDSALYFCASSASTSSAEQYFGPGTRLTVT.

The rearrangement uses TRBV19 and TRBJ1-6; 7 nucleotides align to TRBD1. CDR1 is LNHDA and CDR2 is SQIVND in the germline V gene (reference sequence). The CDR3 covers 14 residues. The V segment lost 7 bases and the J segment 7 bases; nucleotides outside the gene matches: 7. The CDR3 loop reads CASTGQLTNSPLHF. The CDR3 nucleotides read TGTGCCAGTACGGGACAGCTTACCAATTCACCCCTCCACTTT.

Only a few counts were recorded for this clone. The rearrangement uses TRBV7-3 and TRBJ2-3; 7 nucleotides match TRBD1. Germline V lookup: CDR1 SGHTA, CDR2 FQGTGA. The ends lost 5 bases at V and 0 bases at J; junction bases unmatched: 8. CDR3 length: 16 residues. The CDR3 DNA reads TGTGCCAGCAGCGAAGGGGACAGAGGAAGCACAGATACGCAGTATTTT. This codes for CASSEGDRGSTDTQYF.

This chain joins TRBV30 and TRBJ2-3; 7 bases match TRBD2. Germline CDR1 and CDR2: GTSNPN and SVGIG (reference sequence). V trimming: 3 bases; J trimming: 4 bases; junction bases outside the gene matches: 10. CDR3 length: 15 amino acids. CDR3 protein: CAWRLWAGRADTQYF. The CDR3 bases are TGTGCCTGGAGATTGTGGGCGGGGAGGGCAGATACGCAGTATTTT.

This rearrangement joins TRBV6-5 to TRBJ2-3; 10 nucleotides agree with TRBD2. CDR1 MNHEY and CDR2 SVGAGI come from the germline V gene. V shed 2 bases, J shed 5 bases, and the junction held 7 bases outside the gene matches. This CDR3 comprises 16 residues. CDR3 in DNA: TGTGCCAGCAGTTACGTGGCTAGCGGGAGTGGAGATACGCAGTATTTT. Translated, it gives CASSYVASGSGDTQYF.

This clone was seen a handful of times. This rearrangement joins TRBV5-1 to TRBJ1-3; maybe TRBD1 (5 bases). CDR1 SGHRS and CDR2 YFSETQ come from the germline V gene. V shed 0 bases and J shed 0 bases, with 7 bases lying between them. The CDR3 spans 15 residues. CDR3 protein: CASSLEGISGNTIYF. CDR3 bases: TGCGCCAGCAGCTTGGAGGGGATCTCTGGAAACACCATATATTTT.

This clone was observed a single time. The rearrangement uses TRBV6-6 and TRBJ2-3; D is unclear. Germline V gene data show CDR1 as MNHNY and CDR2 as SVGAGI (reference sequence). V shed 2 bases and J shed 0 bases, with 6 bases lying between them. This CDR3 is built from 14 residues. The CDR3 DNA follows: TGTGCCAGCAGTTACCTACAGAGCACAGATACGCAGTATTTT. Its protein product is CASSYLQSTDTQYF.

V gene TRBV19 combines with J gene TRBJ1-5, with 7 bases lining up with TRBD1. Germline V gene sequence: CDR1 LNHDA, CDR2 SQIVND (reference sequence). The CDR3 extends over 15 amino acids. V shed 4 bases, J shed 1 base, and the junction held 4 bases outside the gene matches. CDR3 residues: CASSRDSLSNQPQHF. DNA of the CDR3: TGTGCCAGTAGTAGGGACAGCCTAAGCAATCAGCCCCAGCATTTT.

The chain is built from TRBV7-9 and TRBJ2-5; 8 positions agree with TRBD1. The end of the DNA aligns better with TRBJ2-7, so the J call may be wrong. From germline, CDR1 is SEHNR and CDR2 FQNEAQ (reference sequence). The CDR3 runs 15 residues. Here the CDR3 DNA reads TGTGCCAGCAGCTCCCTTACGGGACAGGAGGGCGAGCAGTACTTC. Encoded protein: CASSSLTGQEGEQYF.

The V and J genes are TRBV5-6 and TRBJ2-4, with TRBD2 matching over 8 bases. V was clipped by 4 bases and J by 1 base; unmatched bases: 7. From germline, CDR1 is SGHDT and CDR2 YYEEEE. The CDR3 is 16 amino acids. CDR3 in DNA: TGTGCCAGCAGCCTACGGGGGGGGGTGGCCAAAAACATTCAGTACTTC. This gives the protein CASSLRGGVAKNIQYF. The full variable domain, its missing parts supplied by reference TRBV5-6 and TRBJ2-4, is DAGVTQSPTHLIKTRGQQVTLRCSPKSGHDTVSWYQQALGQGPQFIFQYYEEEERQRGNFPDRFSGHQFPNYSSELNVNALLLGDSALYLCASSLRGGVAKNIQYFGAGTRLSVL.

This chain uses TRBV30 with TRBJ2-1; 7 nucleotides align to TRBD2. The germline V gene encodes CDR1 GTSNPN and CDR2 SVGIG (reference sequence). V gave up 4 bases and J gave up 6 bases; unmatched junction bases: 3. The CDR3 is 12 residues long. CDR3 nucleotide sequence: TGTGCCTGGAAGGGGACTACCAATGAGCAGTTCTTC. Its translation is CAWKGTTNEQFF.

CDR3 loop: CASSPGARDTEAFF. The DNA of the CDR3 is TGTGCCAGCTCACCAGGCGCCCGGGACACTGAAGCTTTCTTT. This sequence joins TRBV18 and TRBJ1-1; D uncertain. CDR1 and CDR2 (germline): KGHSH, LQKENI. The CDR3 has 14 amino acids. Deletions cut 2 bases from V and 3 bases from J, with 10 bases between.

This chain's CDR3 is CASSLAGTSTDTQYF. CDR3 DNA sequence: TGTGCCAGCAGCTTGGCCGGGACTAGCACAGATACGCAGTATTTT. This chain connects TRBV5-4 to TRBJ2-3, with a weak D call TRBD2 (6 bases). Germline loops: CDR1 SGHNT, CDR2 YYREEE (reference sequence). V lost 0 bases to trimming and J lost 0 bases, with 8 bases between them. The CDR3 sequence is 15 residues long.

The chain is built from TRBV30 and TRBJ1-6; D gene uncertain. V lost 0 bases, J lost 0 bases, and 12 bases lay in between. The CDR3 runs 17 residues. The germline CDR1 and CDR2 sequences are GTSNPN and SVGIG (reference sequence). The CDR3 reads CAWSVSRTSSYNSPLHF. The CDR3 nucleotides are TGTGCCTGGAGTGTATCTAGAACCAGCTCCTATAATTCACCCCTCCACTTT. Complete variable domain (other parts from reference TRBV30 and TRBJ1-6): SQTIHQWPATLVQPVGSPLSLECTVEGTSNPNLYWYRQAAGRGLQLLFYSVGIGQISSEVPQNLSASRPQDRQFILSSKKLLLSDSGFYLCAWSVSRTSSYNSPLHFGNGTRLTVT.

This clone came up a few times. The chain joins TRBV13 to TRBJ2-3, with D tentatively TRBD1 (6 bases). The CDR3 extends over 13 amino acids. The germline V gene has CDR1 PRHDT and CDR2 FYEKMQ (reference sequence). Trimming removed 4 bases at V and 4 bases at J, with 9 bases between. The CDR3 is CASSSRQADTQYF. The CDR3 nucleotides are TGTGCCAGCAGCTCCCGACAGGCAGATACGCAGTATTTT.

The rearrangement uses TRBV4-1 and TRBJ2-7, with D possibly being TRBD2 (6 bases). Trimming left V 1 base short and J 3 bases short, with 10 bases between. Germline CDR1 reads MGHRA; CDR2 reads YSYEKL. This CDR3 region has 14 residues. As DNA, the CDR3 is TGCGCCAGCAGCCAAGGGGGGGTACTCTACGAGCAGTACTTC. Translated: CASSQGGVLYEQYF.

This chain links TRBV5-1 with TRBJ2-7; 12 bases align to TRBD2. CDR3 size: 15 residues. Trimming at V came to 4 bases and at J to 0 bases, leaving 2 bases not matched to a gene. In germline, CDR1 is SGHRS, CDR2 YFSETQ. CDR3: CASSVGLAGSYEQYF. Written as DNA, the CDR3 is TGCGCCAGCAGCGTGGGACTAGCGGGCTCCTACGAGCAGTACTTC.

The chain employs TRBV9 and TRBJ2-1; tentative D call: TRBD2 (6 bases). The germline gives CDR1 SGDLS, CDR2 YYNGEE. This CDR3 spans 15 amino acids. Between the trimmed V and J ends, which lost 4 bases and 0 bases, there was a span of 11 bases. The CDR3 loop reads CASSSSGISYNEQFF. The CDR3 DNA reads TGTGCCAGCAGCAGTAGCGGAATCTCCTACAATGAGCAGTTCTTC.

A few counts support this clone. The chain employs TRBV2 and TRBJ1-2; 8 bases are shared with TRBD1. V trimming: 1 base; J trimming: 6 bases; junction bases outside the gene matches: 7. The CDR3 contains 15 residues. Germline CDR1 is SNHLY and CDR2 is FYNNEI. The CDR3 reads CASSEGSSGGHGYTF. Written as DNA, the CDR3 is TGTGCCAGCAGTGAAGGATCGTCAGGGGGCCATGGCTACACCTTC.

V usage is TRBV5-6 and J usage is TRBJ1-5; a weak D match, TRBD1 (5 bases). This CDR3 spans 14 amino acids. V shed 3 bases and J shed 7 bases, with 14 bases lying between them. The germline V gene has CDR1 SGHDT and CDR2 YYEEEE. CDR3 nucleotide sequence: TGTGCCAGCAGCTCTTACCAGGGAAGCCAGCCCCAGCATTTT. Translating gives CASSSYQGSQPQHF.

This CDR3 reads CASTRSGDYGYTF. The CDR3 DNA reads TGTGCCAGCACCCGGTCGGGGGACTATGGCTACACCTTC. This chain joins TRBV2 and TRBJ1-2; tentative D call: TRBD1 (5 bases). The CDR3 runs to 13 residues. Trimming took off 7 bases at V and 3 bases at J, with 12 bases between the two ends. From germline, CDR1 is SNHLY and CDR2 FYNNEI.

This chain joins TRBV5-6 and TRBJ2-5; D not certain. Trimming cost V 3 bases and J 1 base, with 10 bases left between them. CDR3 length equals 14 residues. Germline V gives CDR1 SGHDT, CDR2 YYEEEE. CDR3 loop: CASSWMTSQETQYF. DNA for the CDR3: TGTGCCAGCAGCTGGATGACTTCCCAAGAGACCCAGTACTTC.

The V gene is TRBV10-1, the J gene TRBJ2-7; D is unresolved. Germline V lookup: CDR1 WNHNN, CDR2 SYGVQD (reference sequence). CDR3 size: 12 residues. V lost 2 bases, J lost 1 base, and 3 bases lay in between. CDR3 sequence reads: CASSEASYEQYF. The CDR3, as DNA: TGCGCCAGCAGTGAGGCGTCCTACGAGCAGTACTTC.

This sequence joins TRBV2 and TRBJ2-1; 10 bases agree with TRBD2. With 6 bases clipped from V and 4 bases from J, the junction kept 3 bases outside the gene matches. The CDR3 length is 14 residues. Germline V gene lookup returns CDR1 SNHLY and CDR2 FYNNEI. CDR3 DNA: TGTGCCAGCAGCTGGACTAGCGGTTACAATGAGCAGTTCTTC. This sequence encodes CASSWTSGYNEQFF.

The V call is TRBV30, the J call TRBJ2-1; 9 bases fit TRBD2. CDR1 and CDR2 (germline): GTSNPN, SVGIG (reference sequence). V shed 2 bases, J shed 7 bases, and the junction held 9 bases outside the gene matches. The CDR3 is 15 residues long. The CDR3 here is CAWSIQAGGRNEQFF. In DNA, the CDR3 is TGTGCCTGGAGTATCCAAGCGGGAGGAAGGAATGAGCAGTTCTTC.